This entry lists 7 T cell receptor beta chains sequenced from one sample in a study of T cell responses to AZD1222 COVID-19 vaccine. Profiling relied on immunoSEQ multiplex PCR, and the TCRdb table lists in-frame clones only, not all of them. The repertoire consists of approximately 160,000 clones, with roughly 87% occurring once and the leading ten covering less than 3%. The sample here was peripheral blood, taken on day 0 of AZD1222 vaccination. The receptors shown here come from an adult in good health.

This chain uses TRBV7-5 with TRBJ2-7; no DNA check was done on the table's D call, TRBD1. TRBV7-5 is described as a pseudogene. The CDR3 consists of 12 residues. The CDR3: CVRSVRYYEQYF. The CDR3 bases are TGTGTCAGAAGCGTCAGGTACTACGAGCAGTACTTC.

The chain is built from TRBV19 and TRBJ2-1; 7 bases are a match to TRBD2. The J segment lost 7 bases and the V segment lost 4 bases, leaving 4 bases of the junction unmatched. The CDR3 length is 13 residues. Germline V gene lookup returns CDR1 LNHDA and CDR2 SQIVND (reference sequence). For the CDR3, the DNA is TGTGCCAGTAGTAGCGGGGGTGAGAATGAGCAGTTCTTC. Amino acids: CASSSGGENEQFF.

The CDR3: CASSLPNSPLHF. Here the CDR3 DNA reads TGTGCCAGCAGCTTACCCAATTCACCCCTCCACTTT. The rearrangement joins TRBV7-9 to TRBJ1-6; D is unclear. CDR3 size: 12 residues. V gave up 2 bases and J gave up 7 bases, with 3 bases separating them. Germline lookup yields CDR1 SEHNR and CDR2 FQNEAQ (reference sequence).

The V and J genes are TRBV5-1 and TRBJ1-1, with D maybe TRBD1 (6 bases). The CDR3 extends over 13 amino acids. Germline assignment: CDR1 SGHRS and CDR2 YFSETQ. V was cut by 4 bases and J by 6 bases, with 13 bases left in between. As DNA, the CDR3 is TGCGCCAGCAGCCTTGTGAGGGGGGCTGAAGCTTTCTTT. Amino acid sequence: CASSLVRGAEAFF.

This sequence joins TRBV10-3 and TRBJ1-1; D is unresolved. The V end was cut by 4 bases, the J end by 7 bases, with 7 bases between. Germline V gene lookup returns CDR1 ENHRY and CDR2 SYGVKD. This CDR3 region has 11 residues. CDR3: CAISGSFEAFF. The CDR3 DNA reads as TGTGCCATCAGTGGGAGTTTTGAAGCTTTCTTT.

The chain uses TRBV5-4 and TRBJ2-7; 10 nucleotides align to TRBD2. The germline V gene encodes CDR1 SGHNT and CDR2 YYREEE (reference sequence). The CDR3 contains 14 residues. V was pared by 7 bases and J by 5 bases, with 9 bases of the junction left unmatched. The CDR3 nucleotides are TGTGCCAGCCGTTCGGGGCTAGCGGGGGACGAGCAGTACTTC. Its protein is CASRSGLAGDEQYF.

This clone was picked up one time. The rearrangement links TRBV30 to TRBJ1-1, with D possibly TRBD1 on 6 matching bases. In germline, CDR1 is GTSNPN, CDR2 SVGIG (reference sequence). The CDR3 contains 12 residues. The V end lost 0 bases, the J end lost 7 bases, and 9 bases lay between the germline ends. The CDR3 sequence: CAWSVRTDEAFF. The CDR3 DNA sequence: TGTGCCTGGAGTGTCAGGACAGATGAAGCTTTCTTT.